The T cell receptor (beta chain) under discussion was sequenced for a study of blood T cells in healthy people across ages. Study-level points and caveats: Fewer expanded clones and more diversity marked long-lived versus aged donors. Lack of knowledge of donor CMV status possibly confounded expanded clonotype changes. Naive T cell percentage and TCR beta diversity correlated strongly.

Turning to this clonotype: Its antigen is not identified.

Together with a sample-barcoded 5' primer, a J-beta primer mix was included in a second PCR lasting about 7 to 11 cycles. Each cDNA molecule was tagged by a template-switch adaptor with 12 random nucleotides. One entry per CDR3 protein, called by TCRdb with MiXCR from the 5' RACE reads. The sample carries roughly 1.6 million distinct CDR3 sequences, 30% to 40% recorded once. The germline V gene encodes CDR1 MNHEY and CDR2 SMNVEV (reference sequence). The CDR3 loop spans 18 amino acids. Losses at the gene ends were 0 bases for V and 0 bases for J; bases not matched to a gene: 7. The origin of this receptor is a woman in her twenties or thirties in good health. Sequenced: blood. V is TRBV27 and J is TRBJ2-3; 9 nucleotides align to TRBD2. CDR3 DNA sequence: TGTGCCAGCAGTTTATCGCTAGAGCGGGGGGCTAGCACAGATACGCAGTATTTT. Translation: CASSLSLERGASTDTQYF.